This T cell receptor (beta chain) stems from a study of response to subunit inactivated influenza vaccine (dated 2018 in TCRdb). About the study as a whole: To follow how T cells responded to a trivalent subunit inactivated influenza vaccine, the researchers relied on deep quantitative profiling of the T cell receptor repertoire.

In this sample, this clonotype turned up many times. Which antigen it targets is not known. Base qualities are not recorded, but no much larger clone differs from it by a single base. The CDR3 runs 14 residues from the cysteine to the phenylalanine. The sequence is cut down to CDR3 DNA, 42 bases in frame from base 1. Based on the germline V gene, the CDR1 and CDR2 sequences are LGHNA and YSLEER. Trimming at the junction amounts to 0 bases on V and 7 bases on J, and the germline ends lie 12 bases apart. Summary of the overall study and its limitations: According to the authors, only a limited number of new T cells may be recruited by each seasonal influenza vaccination.

The receptor library was made with RT-PCR. Sequenced using an Illumina HiSeq 2500. Using fastp at Q25 and MiXCR, TCRdb reprocessed the public reads and kept productive beta chains. Each CDR3 protein appears once, grouped with its most common genes and DNA. The sample profile shows more than 450,000 distinct CDR3 sequences; approximately 12% of them were found once. The top ten hold 10% of the sample. The TCR originated in a man between 45 and 60 years old who received an inactivated influenza vaccine. Donor details come from another sample of the same person, matched by shared clones. The V and J segments used are TRBV4-3 and TRBJ2-5; the D gene assignment is ambiguous. The sequenced sample was PBMCs from blood, obtained on the day of vaccination. The CDR3 reads as follows: CASSQDFDGRTQYF. The DNA reads TGCGCCAGCAGCCAAGATTTCGACGGACGGACCCAGTACTTC.